Each of the 2 T cell receptor beta chains below was sequenced from the same sample in a study of T cell repertoires in aging, cancer and after chemotherapy (dated by TCRdb to the late 2010s). The reads were generated on an Illumina MiSeq. Multiplex touch-down PCR with a mixed TRB-A/B primer pool was used to amplify rearranged TRB sequences covering the V, D and J segments. Using fastp at Q25 and MiXCR, TCRdb reprocessed the public reads and kept productive beta chains. Identical CDR3 protein sequences are pooled into one entry, listed with their most common genes and DNA. This sample has 4,000 to 4,500 distinct CDR3 sequences in its table, and about 28% of those were observed once. The leading ten clones occupy 5.5% to 7% of the sample. Genomic DNA extracted from peripheral blood, rather than sorted cells or RNA, was used as the source for amplification of TCR beta rearrangements. Material for sequencing was blood. Every receptor here comes from a human donor in good health.

By share, this clonotype counts as medium-sized. The V gene is TRBV19, the J gene TRBJ1-5; D unclear. V was shortened by 7 bases and J by 1 base, with 11 bases between the two germline ends. The CDR3 is made up of 14 amino acids. The germline V gene encodes CDR1 LNHDA and CDR2 SQIVND (reference sequence). In nucleotides, the CDR3 is TGTGCCAGTACGCCGCTTGGAAGCAATCAGCCCCAGCATTTT. Amino acids: CASTPLGSNQPQHF.

This rearrangement joins TRBV6-5 to TRBJ2-5; D is unclear. Deletions cut 5 bases from V and 5 bases from J, with 15 bases between. The CDR3 extends over 14 amino acids. Germline V gene sequence: CDR1 MNHEY, CDR2 SVGAGI. This CDR3 is CASSEGWSRETQYF. The CDR3 nucleotides are TGTGCCAGCAGTGAAGGATGGTCCCGCGAGACCCAGTACTTC.